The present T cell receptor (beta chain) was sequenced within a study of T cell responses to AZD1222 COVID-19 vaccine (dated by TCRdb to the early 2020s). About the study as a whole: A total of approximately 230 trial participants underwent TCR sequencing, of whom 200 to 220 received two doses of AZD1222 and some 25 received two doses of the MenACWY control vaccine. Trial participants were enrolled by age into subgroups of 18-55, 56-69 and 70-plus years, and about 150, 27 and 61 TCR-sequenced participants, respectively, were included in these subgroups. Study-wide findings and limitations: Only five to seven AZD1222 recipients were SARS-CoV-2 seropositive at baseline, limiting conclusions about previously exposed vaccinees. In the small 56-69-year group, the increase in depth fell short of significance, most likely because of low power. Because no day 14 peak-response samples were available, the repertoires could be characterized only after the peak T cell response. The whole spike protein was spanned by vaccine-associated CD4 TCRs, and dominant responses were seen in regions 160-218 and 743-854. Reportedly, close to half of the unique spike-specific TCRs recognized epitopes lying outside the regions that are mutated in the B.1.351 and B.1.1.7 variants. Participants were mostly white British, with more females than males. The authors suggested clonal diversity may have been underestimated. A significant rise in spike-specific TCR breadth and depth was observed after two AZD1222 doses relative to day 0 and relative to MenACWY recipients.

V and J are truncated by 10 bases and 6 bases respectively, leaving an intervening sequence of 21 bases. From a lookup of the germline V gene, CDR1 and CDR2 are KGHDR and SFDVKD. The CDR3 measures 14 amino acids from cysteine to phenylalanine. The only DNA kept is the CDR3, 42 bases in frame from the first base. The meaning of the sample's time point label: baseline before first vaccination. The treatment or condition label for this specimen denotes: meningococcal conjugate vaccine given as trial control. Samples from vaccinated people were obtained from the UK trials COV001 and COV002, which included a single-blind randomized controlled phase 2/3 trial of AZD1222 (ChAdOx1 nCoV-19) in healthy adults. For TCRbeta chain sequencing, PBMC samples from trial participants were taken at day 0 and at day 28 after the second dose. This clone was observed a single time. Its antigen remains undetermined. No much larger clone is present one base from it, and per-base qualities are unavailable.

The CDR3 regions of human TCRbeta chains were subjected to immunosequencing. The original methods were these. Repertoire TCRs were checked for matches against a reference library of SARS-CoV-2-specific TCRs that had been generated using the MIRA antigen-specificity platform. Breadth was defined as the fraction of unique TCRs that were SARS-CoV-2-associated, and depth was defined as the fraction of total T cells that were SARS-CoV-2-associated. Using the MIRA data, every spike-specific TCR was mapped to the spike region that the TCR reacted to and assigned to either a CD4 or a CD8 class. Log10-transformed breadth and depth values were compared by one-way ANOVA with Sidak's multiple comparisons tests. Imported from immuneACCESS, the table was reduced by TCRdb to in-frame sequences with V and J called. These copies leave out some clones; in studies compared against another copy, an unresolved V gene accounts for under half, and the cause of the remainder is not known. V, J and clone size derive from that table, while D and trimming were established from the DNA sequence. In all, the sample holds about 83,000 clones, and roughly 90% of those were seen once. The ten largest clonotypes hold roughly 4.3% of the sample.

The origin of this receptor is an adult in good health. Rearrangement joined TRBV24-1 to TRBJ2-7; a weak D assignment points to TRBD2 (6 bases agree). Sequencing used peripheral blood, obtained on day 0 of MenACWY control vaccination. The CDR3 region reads CATAEGSPWGEQYF. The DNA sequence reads TGTGCCACGGCGGAGGGGAGTCCTTGGGGCGAGCAGTACTTC.